A single T cell receptor beta chain is shown here with its context. No antigen is known for it. The data were obtained in a study of shared clonotypes between healthy human individuals. Trimming took 4 bases from V and 5 from J; bases not matched to a gene: 7. Germline V gene data show CDR1 as SGHRS and CDR2 as YFSETQ. There are 14 residues in the CDR3. The study's findings and limits: With a few donors compared, around 5.4% of naive CD4 clonotypes were shared.

It was across several immunoSEQ plates that each subset's genomic DNA was evenly split. An approximately 200 ng quantity of DNA, tens of thousands of T cell genomes, went into the sorted-subset replicate PCRs. The table came from immunoSEQ multiplex PCR; TCRdb's copy has only in-frame clones and leaves some out. The table records about 670,000 clones, roughly 78% of them present only once. The sequenced sample was memory CD4+ T cells sorted from blood. The subset was: CD45RA-negative fraction. This receptor was identified in a woman younger than 45 in good health. V usage is TRBV5-1 and J usage is TRBJ2-5; 8 nucleotides line up with TRBD2. CDR3 bases: TGCGCCAGCAGCGCCGGGAGGGTTGGGGAGACCCAGTACTTC. Its protein is CASSAGRVGETQYF.